These 12 T cell receptor beta chains were sequenced from one sample in a study of vaccination and CD4 T cells after COVID-19. Treatment reported: roughly 10-day PBMC culture with coronavirus spike peptide pools or control peptides (ViraFEST assay). Ahead of the COVID-19 pandemic (2011-2018), the CD4+ T cells of the unexposed donor were collected. Cultured CD4+ T cells had their DNA profiled by the Oncomine TCR Beta short-read assay. TCRdb re-called the PCR reads with MiXCR, one entry per CDR3 protein. The data contain 7,500 or so distinct CDR3 sequences, around a quarter of them singletons. The antigens these receptors bind are not known. The material sequenced was CD4+ T cells from blood, cultured in vitro. The source is a human donor in good health.

The rearrangement links TRBV29-1 to TRBJ2-7; D remains unclear. The CDR3 spans 12 residues. The ends were cut back, 0 bases at V and 0 bases at J, with 3 bases in the middle. The germline V gene has CDR1 SQVTM and CDR2 ANQGSEA. The CDR3 region has the DNA TGCAGCGTTGAAGAGGGCTCCTACGAGCAGTACTTC. It specifies CSVEEGSYEQYF.

This chain joins TRBV20-1 and TRBJ1-2; maybe TRBD1 (5 bases). The ends were cut back, 3 bases at V and 8 bases at J, with 16 bases in the middle. Per the germline V gene, CDR1 is DFQATT and CDR2 is SNEGSKA (reference sequence). This CDR3 comprises 13 residues. CDR3 DNA: TGCAGTGCTAGGGGGACCCCCGACGGGGGCTACACCTTC. Its translation is CSARGTPDGGYTF.

This clonotype was seen only a few times. The V gene is TRBV5-1, the J gene TRBJ1-2; D call uncertain. V shed 1 base and J shed 6 bases, with 10 bases lying between them. The CDR3 runs to 13 residues. Per the germline V gene, CDR1 is SGHRS and CDR2 is YFSETQ. Here the CDR3 reads CASSLLASDGYTF. CDR3 bases: TGCGCCAGCAGCTTGTTGGCGTCTGATGGCTACACCTTC.

The chain has TRBV12-3 or TRBV12-4 and TRBJ1-5, with D tentatively TRBD1 (5 bases). CDR3 length equals 13 residues. V lost 3 bases to trimming and J lost 7 bases, with 10 bases between them. The CDR3 reads CASSFEGWQPQHF. In DNA, the CDR3 is TGTGCCAGCAGTTTTGAGGGGTGGCAGCCCCAGCATTTT.

The chain is built from TRBV2 and TRBJ2-7, with D tentatively TRBD1 or TRBD2 (5 bases each). Trimming stripped 4 bases from V and 0 bases from J, with 13 bases between. CDR3 length equals 15 residues. CDR1 SNHLY and CDR2 FYNNEI come from the germline V gene. The CDR3: CASSGRGRDSYEQYF. CDR3 bases: TGTGCCAGCAGTGGTCGGGGCAGGGACTCCTACGAGCAGTACTTC.

The chain is built from TRBV9 and TRBJ2-3; D ambiguous. Germline lookup yields CDR1 SGDLS and CDR2 YYNGEE. Trimming cost V 0 bases and J 2 bases, with 13 bases left between them. CDR3 size: 16 residues. As DNA, the CDR3 is TGTGCCAGCAGCGTAGTTGCCGAGACCGACACAGATACGCAGTATTTT. As protein: CASSVVAETDTDTQYF. Complete variable domain (other parts from reference TRBV9 and TRBJ2-3): DSGVTQTPKHLITATGQRVTLRCSPRSGDLSVYWYQQSLDQGLQFLIQYYNGEERAKGNILERFSAQQFPDLHSELNLSSLELGDSALYFCASSVVAETDTDTQYFGPGTRLTVL.

The V call is TRBV6-1, the J call TRBJ2-3, with D possibly TRBD2 on 5 matching bases. The germline gives CDR1 MNHNS, CDR2 SASEGT. The germline V and J ends were trimmed by 6 bases and 0 bases, with 7 bases remaining between them. There are 13 residues in the CDR3. The CDR3 protein is CASRPGSTDTQYF. The CDR3, as DNA: TGTGCCAGCAGGCCGGGAAGCACAGATACGCAGTATTTT.

This clonotype turned up a few times. The chain carries TRBV20-1 and TRBJ2-7, with D perhaps TRBD1 (5 bases). The CDR3 loop spans 14 amino acids. CDR1 is DFQATT and CDR2 is SNEGSKA in the germline V gene (reference sequence). Trimming left V 4 bases short and J 4 bases short, with 17 bases between. For the CDR3, the DNA is TGCAGTGCTAAACCCCAGACAGCTATATACGAGCAGTACTTC. Amino acids: CSAKPQTAIYEQYF.

The gene calls are TRBV7-9 and TRBJ1-2; D uncertain. The CDR3 extends over 12 amino acids. Germline assignment: CDR1 SEHNR and CDR2 FQNEAQ (reference sequence). V was clipped by 1 base and J by 14 bases, with 14 bases between them. The CDR3 sequence is CASSLGSPPRTF. The CDR3 DNA reads TGTGCCAGCAGCTTAGGCTCACCTCCCAGGACCTTC.

This clonotype occurred a few times. V usage is TRBV6-1 and J usage is TRBJ2-5; no definite D call. The germline CDR1 and CDR2 sequences are MNHNS and SASEGT. V lost 1 base to trimming and J lost 5 bases, with 5 bases between them. This CDR3 contains 12 residues. The CDR3 is CASSEGAETQYF. The CDR3 nucleotides read TGTGCCAGCAGTGAAGGGGCGGAGACCCAGTACTTC.

The chain joins TRBV3-1 to TRBJ1-1; D is undetermined. Trimming cost V 3 bases and J 2 bases, with 10 bases left between them. Per the germline V gene, CDR1 is LGHDT and CDR2 is YNNKEL (reference sequence). The length of the CDR3 is 14 residues. The CDR3 loop reads CASSHDGINTEAFF. CDR3 nucleotides: TGTGCCAGCAGCCACGACGGGATTAACACTGAAGCTTTCTTT.

The chain joins TRBV20-1 to TRBJ1-5; D is possibly TRBD1 (5 bases). Germline V gives CDR1 DFQATT, CDR2 SNEGSKA (reference sequence). This CDR3 spans 14 amino acids. V was pared by 7 bases and J by 4 bases, with 17 bases between. The CDR3 region is CSVRTGLGNQPQHF. The CDR3 DNA is TGCAGTGTCAGGACGGGACTTGGGAATCAGCCCCAGCATTTT.